The source of this T cell receptor (beta chain) is a study of T cells in Graves' hyperthyroidism and ophthalmopathy. Amplification yielded TCR beta CDR3 regions, with RNA transcripts as the source. First-round RT-PCR targeting the TCR CDR3 was performed with the HTBI primer set. TCRdb fed the multiplex PCR reads into MiXCR, producing one record per CDR3 protein. The table records about 130,000 distinct CDR3 sequences, around 20% of them present only once. CDR1 and CDR2 from the germline V gene are MDHEN and SYDVKM. Trimming cost V 6 bases and J 2 bases, with 11 bases left between them. The CDR3 sequence is 14 residues long. This clonotype was seen many times.

The sequencing sample was made of blood. This chain links TRBV28 with TRBJ1-5, with a tentative D call TRBD1 (5 bases). The sequence was obtained from a woman in her forties or fifties with Graves' hyperthyroidism that later progressed to Graves' ophthalmopathy. CDR3 DNA sequence: TGTGCCAGCAGCCAGGGAGGTGGCAATCAGCCCCAGCATTTT. Translation gives CASSQGGGNQPQHF.